These 4 T cell receptor beta chains originate from one sample sequenced in a study of chemoradiotherapy in HPV16-positive cancers. Repertoires were generated with immunoSEQ multiplex PCR, while TCRdb's copy carries only in-frame clones and drops some. The sample lists 7,700 or so clones, roughly two thirds seen once, with over 25% in the top ten. This sample was obtained from a patient who underwent chemoradiotherapy. The receptors come from a human donor with HPV-associated anogenital cancer.

V is TRBV6-5 and J is TRBJ1-1, with D perhaps matching TRBD1 (6 bases). This CDR3 has 16 amino acids. Trimming cost V 2 bases and J 5 bases, with 18 bases left between them. Germline CDR1 MNHEY, CDR2 SVGAGI. The CDR3 reads CASSYTQGRGRTEAFF. CDR3 DNA: TGTGCCAGCAGTTACACGCAGGGGCGAGGGCGGACTGAAGCTTTCTTT.

The chain combines TRBV7-3 with TRBJ2-3; 12 bases are a match to TRBD2. Germline CDR1 SGHTA, CDR2 FQGTGA. The ends lost 5 bases at V and 6 bases at J; junction bases unmatched: 3. CDR3 size: 14 residues. CDR3 residues: CASSPTSGSDTQYF. DNA of the CDR3: TGTGCCAGCAGCCCGACTAGCGGGAGTGATACGCAGTATTTT.

This rearrangement joins TRBV27 to TRBJ1-1; D gene unclear. Germline CDR1 MNHEY, CDR2 SMNVEV (reference sequence). The CDR3 has 14 amino acids. V lost 10 bases to trimming and J lost 0 bases, with 15 bases between them. CDR3 coding DNA: TGTGCCATACAAGCAACGGGCTTGAACACTGAAGCTTTCTTT. Amino acid sequence: CAIQATGLNTEAFF.

This chain uses TRBV19 with TRBJ1-1; D is unresolved. CDR1 is LNHDA and CDR2 is SQIVND in the germline V gene (reference sequence). There are 14 residues in the CDR3. The V and J ends lost 1 base and 4 bases respectively, with 10 bases between them. The CDR3 DNA is TGTGCCAGTAGTATAGGACGGACGGGCACTGAAGCTTTCTTT. Translation gives CASSIGRTGTEAFF.